Listed below are T cell receptor beta chains from one sample, sequenced in a study of cytotoxic CD8 clonotypes in ibrutinib-treated CLL. Some clones are missing from TCRdb's copy, which holds only in-frame ones; the method was immunoSEQ multiplex PCR. The repertoire holds some 350,000 clones, with 67% as singletons. Sequenced here: PBMCs, sampled after 36 months of ibrutinib treatment. These receptors were obtained from a human donor with chronic lymphocytic leukemia. The CDR3 runs from the conserved cysteine through the conserved F or W. A D gene is named only where the DNA matches it firmly. Clone size is not always given. Where it is, it says once, few, many or a class for expanded clones.

J | V | size | D | DNA | CDR3
TRBJ2-7 | TRBV30 | few | - | TGTGCCTGGAGTCCAAACCCCAGGGGCGAGCAGTACTTC | CAWSPNPRGEQYF
TRBJ2-7 | TRBV28 | - | TRBD2 | TGTGCCAGCAGCGTTAGCGGGGGACCCTACGAGCAGTACTTC | CASSVSGGPYEQYF
TRBJ2-7 | TRBV29-1 | - | - | TGCAGCGTTGAACTCCCCCTGGGCAGGGGTTACGAGCAGTACTTC | CSVELPLGRGYEQYF
TRBJ1-2 | TRBV2 | - | - | TGTGCCATAGCCCTGGGGGCGCGGGGTGGCTACACCTTC | CAIALGARGGYTF
TRBJ2-3 | TRBV4-1 | - | TRBD2 | TGCGCCAGCAGCCAAACCGTAGCGGGCCTTAGCACAGATACGCAGTATTTT | CASSQTVAGLSTDTQYF
TRBJ2-5 | TRBV2 | - | - | TGTGCCAGCGCTTTCAGGGGGGGAGAGACCCAGTACTTC | CASAFRGGETQYF
TRBJ2-5 | TRBV2 | - | - | TGTGCCAGCACTCCCCGTGGGGGGAGGAAGGAGACCCAGTACTTC | CASTPRGGRKETQYF
TRBJ1-6 | TRBV5-5 | few | - | TGTGCCAGCAGCTTGCCGATGGACTTTGATTCACCCCTCCACTTT | CASSLPMDFDSPLHF
TRBJ1-4 | TRBV6-5 | once | - | TGTGCCAGCAGTTACTCTTGGGCGCGGCGTGAAAAACTGTTTTTT | CASSYSWARREKLFF
TRBJ2-7 | TRBV27 | - | TRBD2 | TGTGCCAGCAGTTTAAGTCTAGCGGGGGTCTGGGAGCAGTACTTC | CASSLSLAGVWEQYF
TRBJ2-7 | TRBV27 | - | TRBD1 | TGTGCCAGCAGCCCCTACAGGGGGCTAACCTACGAGCAGTACTTC | CASSPYRGLTYEQYF
TRBJ2-1 | TRBV9 | few | - | TGTGCCAGCAGCGTTCCGGGCCGCTTGGAGCAGTTCTTC | CASSVPGRLEQFF
TRBJ1-2 | TRBV6-1 | - | - | TGTGCCAGCAGTGAAGTGGGGGTAGCTAACTATGGCTACACCTTC | CASSEVGVANYGYTF
TRBJ1-1 | TRBV9 | few | - | TGTGCCAGCAGCGTAGCAGGGGAGGGGAACACTGAAGCTTTCTTT | CASSVAGEGNTEAFF